The 16 T cell receptor beta chains presented below share a single source sample, sequenced in a study of cytomegalovirus exposure and HLA in healthy donors. PCR was performed using 60 Vbeta and 13 Jbeta primers. Clones were sequenced by immunoSEQ multiplex PCR, and TCRdb holds only the in-frame ones, with some missing. This sample carries under 85,000 clones, around 77% of them seen once, and the ten largest clones take roughly 4.7%. The sample taken for sequencing was PBMCs. The receptors shown here come from a woman in her thirties in good health and CMV-seronegative.

The rearrangement links TRBV7-2 to TRBJ2-1, with D tentatively TRBD2 (5 bases). Trimming removed 2 bases from V and 2 bases from J, with 10 bases in between. CDR3 size: 15 residues. Germline values: CDR1 SGHTA, CDR2 FQGNSA. The CDR3: CASSLTGNTYNEQFF. For the CDR3, the DNA is TGTGCCAGCAGCTTAACGGGGAACACCTACAATGAGCAGTTCTTC.

The V gene is TRBV27, the J gene TRBJ2-1; weak D call: TRBD1 (5 bases). Germline CDR1 MNHEY, CDR2 SMNVEV (reference sequence). The CDR3 is made up of 12 amino acids. Trimming took 2 bases from V and 8 from J, leaving 7 bases between them. The CDR3 DNA reads TGTGCCAGCAGTTTAGCAGGGTATGAGCAGTTCTTC. Its translation is CASSLAGYEQFF.

This clone was recorded many times. The chain joins TRBV6-1 to TRBJ2-1, with D perhaps matching TRBD2 (6 bases). The CDR3 runs 14 residues. Trimming left V 4 bases short and J 8 bases short, with 15 bases between. CDR1 is MNHNS and CDR2 is SASEGT in the germline V gene. The CDR3 sequence: CASSGGGEVDEQFF. The CDR3 coding sequence is TGTGCCAGCAGTGGTGGCGGGGAGGTCGATGAGCAGTTCTTC.

This clone was seen more than once but under ten times. The chain recombines TRBV29-1 with TRBJ1-1; maybe TRBD1 (6 bases). This CDR3 is 12 amino acids long. V lost 4 bases and J 1 base, leaving 7 bases between the germline ends. Germline values: CDR1 SQVTM, CDR2 ANQGSEA. CDR3 in amino acids: CSVAQGNTEAFF. CDR3 nucleotide sequence: TGCAGCGTTGCACAGGGGAACACTGAAGCTTTCTTT.

This rearrangement joins TRBV6-6 to TRBJ1-5, with D perhaps TRBD1 (5 bases). This CDR3 has 14 residues. V lost 6 bases and J lost 9, with 18 bases in between. Germline-derived CDR1 and CDR2 are MNHNY and SVGAGI (reference sequence). CDR3 sequence (DNA): TGTGCCAGCAGCCCTGACACTGGCGGGACGCCCCAGCATTTT. Its translation: CASSPDTGGTPQHF.

The chain recombines TRBV7-9 with TRBJ1-4, with 11 bases matching TRBD1. CDR1 and CDR2 from the germline V gene are SEHNR and FQNEAQ (reference sequence). CDR3 length: 14 residues. V shed 5 bases, J shed 8 bases, and the junction held 4 bases outside the gene matches. CDR3 loop: CASSPGTGGEKLFF. DNA for the CDR3: TGTGCCAGCAGCCCTGGGACAGGGGGAGAAAAACTGTTTTTT.

This chain joins TRBV30 and TRBJ1-1; D might be TRBD1 (5 bases). Germline lookup yields CDR1 GTSNPN and CDR2 SVGIG (reference sequence). Trimming cost V 8 bases and J 1 base, with 11 bases left between them. The CDR3 extends over 12 amino acids. The CDR3 DNA follows: TGTGCCCGCCAGGGCTCGAACACTGAAGCTTTCTTT. As protein: CARQGSNTEAFF.

This rearrangement joins TRBV29-1 to TRBJ1-2; 8 positions match TRBD1. CDR1 SQVTM and CDR2 ANQGSEA come from the germline V gene. The CDR3 runs 12 residues. Germline trimming cut 4 bases from V and 4 bases from J; bases unmatched to any gene: 2. CDR3 DNA: TGCAGCGTTGGGACAGGGATCTATGGCTACACCTTC. This codes for CSVGTGIYGYTF.

The rearrangement uses TRBV30 and TRBJ2-1, with 10 nucleotides matching TRBD2. Germline V lookup: CDR1 GTSNPN, CDR2 SVGIG (reference sequence). The CDR3 length is 14 residues. V trimming: 1 base; J trimming: 6 bases; junction bases outside the gene matches: 3. CDR3 protein: CAWSAGTSVNEQFF. The DNA for the CDR3 is TGTGCCTGGAGTGCCGGGACTAGCGTCAATGAGCAGTTCTTC.

The V gene is TRBV7-4, the J gene TRBJ2-7; 9 bases are a match to TRBD1. There are 17 residues in the CDR3. Germline V gene data show CDR1 as SGHVT and CDR2 as SQSDAQ. The junction had 12 bases not matched to a gene; V was cut back by 1 base and J by 5 bases. CDR3 protein: CASSLEGRDREVNEQYF. CDR3 sequence (DNA): TGTGCCAGCAGCTTAGAGGGCCGGGACAGGGAGGTTAACGAGCAGTACTTC. The whole variable domain, remainder taken from reference TRBV7-4 and TRBJ2-7, is GAGVSQSPRYKVAKRGRDVALRCDSISGHVTLYWYRQTLGQGSEVLTYSQSDAQRDKSGRPSGRFSAERPERSVSTLKIQRTEQGDSAVYLCASSLEGRDREVNEQYFGPGTRLTVT.

The count of this clone is one. The chain combines TRBV4-2 with TRBJ2-3; no definite D call. V lost 3 bases and J 4 bases, leaving 17 bases between the germline ends. Germline values: CDR1 LGHNA, CDR2 YNFKEQ. The CDR3 contains 16 residues. The CDR3 coding sequence is TGTGCCAGCAGCCAGCACACACCAGCGACCGCAGATACGCAGTATTTT. It is translated as CASSQHTPATADTQYF.

The rearrangement joins TRBV5-4 to TRBJ2-7; 16 bases are a match to TRBD2. This CDR3 contains 19 residues. Germline CDR1 reads SGHNT; CDR2 reads YYREEE (reference sequence). Unmatched junction bases numbered 6, after V lost 0 bases and J lost 0 bases. For the CDR3, the DNA is TGTGCCAGCAGCTTGGAGGGACTAGCGGGAGGGCCGTTCTCCTACGAGCAGTACTTC. Translating gives CASSLEGLAGGPFSYEQYF.

This clone was observed at least ten times. DNA of the CDR3: TGCGCCAGCAGCTTGGATTTGGGCAGGTCCTACGAGCAGTACTTC. Translated: CASSLDLGRSYEQYF. V is TRBV5-1 and J is TRBJ2-7; no firm D call. The CDR3 runs to 15 residues. The germline V gene encodes CDR1 SGHRS and CDR2 YFSETQ. V was cut by 0 bases and J by 1 base, with 11 bases left in between. Full variable domain (rest looked up from reference TRBV5-1 and TRBJ2-7): KAGVTQTPRYLIKTRGQQVTLSCSPISGHRSVSWYQQTPGQGLQFLFEYFSETQRNKGNFPGRFSGRQFSNSRSEMNVSTLELGDSALYLCASSLDLGRSYEQYFGPGTRLTVT.

This clone was seen only a few times. V gene TRBV7-9 combines with J gene TRBJ2-5; D not certain. The CDR3 loop spans 14 amino acids. V gave up 5 bases and J gave up 1 base, with 11 bases separating them. Germline V gene lookup returns CDR1 SEHNR and CDR2 FQNEAQ (reference sequence). The chain's CDR3 is CASSPDTRQETQYF. For the CDR3, the DNA is TGTGCCAGCAGCCCCGACACGCGCCAAGAGACCCAGTACTTC.

In DNA form, the CDR3 reads TGTGCCAGCAGCTTAGCGAGCGGGAGAGGCTACGAGCAGTACTTC. Protein: CASSLASGRGYEQYF. The chain joins TRBV7-9 to TRBJ2-7; 8 nucleotides agree with TRBD2. Germline V CDR1 and CDR2: SEHNR, FQNEAQ (reference sequence). The CDR3 has 15 amino acids. Trimming cost V 0 bases and J 3 bases; bases outside gene matches: 4. Filled out from reference TRBV7-9 and TRBJ2-7, the complete variable domain reads DTGVSQNPRHKITKRGQNVTFRCDPISEHNRLYWYRQTLGQGPEFLTYFQNEAQLEKSRLLSDRFSAERPKGSFSTLEIQRTEQGDSAMYLCASSLASGRGYEQYFGPGTRLTVT.

CDR3 coding DNA: TGTGCCAGCAGCCAAGGCGGAGCGAACACCGGGGAGCTGTTTTTT. It translates to CASSQGGANTGELFF. The rearrangement links TRBV9 to TRBJ2-2; D remains unclear. The germline V and J ends were trimmed by 4 bases and 0 bases, with 10 bases remaining between them. Germline V CDR1 and CDR2: SGDLS, YYNGEE. The CDR3 totals 15 residues.